The next 13 T cell receptor beta chains were all read from a single sample in a study of shared clonotypes between healthy human individuals. Clones were sequenced by immunoSEQ multiplex PCR, and TCRdb holds only the in-frame ones, with some missing. Here the sample spans more than 450,000 clones, around 74% being singletons. Sequencing input: PBMCs. These receptors all come from a woman aged 40 to 50 in good health. Some clones in this sample may be carry-over from other donors' samples.

Here the CDR3 reads CASSDPGELFF. The CDR3 coding sequence is TGTGCCAGCAGTGACCCCGGGGAGCTGTTTTTT. The V and J genes are TRBV2 and TRBJ2-2; the D is unclear. Between the trimmed V and J ends, which lost 3 bases and 6 bases, there was a span of 2 bases. CDR1 SNHLY and CDR2 FYNNEI come from the germline V gene. The CDR3 has 11 residues.

V usage is TRBV7-2 and J usage is TRBJ2-7, with 11 bases fitting TRBD1. Per the germline V gene, CDR1 is SGHTA and CDR2 is FQGNSA. Trimming cost V 4 bases and J 3 bases; bases outside gene matches: 5. The length of the CDR3 is 15 residues. CDR3: CASSSGQGAFYEQYF. CDR3 coding DNA: TGTGCCAGCAGCTCAGGACAGGGGGCTTTCTACGAGCAGTACTTC.

V and J are TRBV6-1 and TRBJ1-4; the match to TRBD1 covers 7 bases. The CDR3 loop spans 15 amino acids. CDR1 MNHNS and CDR2 SASEGT come from the germline V gene. The V segment lost 7 bases and the J segment 6 bases; nucleotides outside the gene matches: 11. CDR3 nucleotide sequence: TGTGCCAGCAACGCAGGCGGACAGGCCTATGAAAAACTGTTTTTT. This sequence encodes CASNAGGQAYEKLFF.

This chain uses TRBV28 with TRBJ2-7; 7 bases agree with TRBD1. The ends lost 3 bases at V and 2 bases at J; junction bases unmatched: 4. Germline lookup yields CDR1 MDHEN and CDR2 SYDVKM. The CDR3 loop spans 14 amino acids. The CDR3 is CASSFGDSPYEQYF. The CDR3 region has the DNA TGTGCCAGCAGTTTCGGGGACAGTCCCTACGAGCAGTACTTC.

Comments on this clone: The sample has other DNA sequences that encode this CDR3 too. This rearrangement joins TRBV11-2 to TRBJ2-5; no clear D. CDR1 SGHAT and CDR2 FQNNGV come from the germline V gene. Deletions cut 1 base from V and 4 bases from J, with 4 bases between. CDR3 size: 12 residues. The CDR3 DNA follows: TGTGCCAGCAGCTTAGTCGGAGAGACCCAGTACTTC. Residues: CASSLVGETQYF. Together with reference TRBV11-2 and TRBJ2-5, the CDR3 gives the full variable domain: EAGVAQSPRYKIIEKRQSVAFWCNPISGHATLYWYQQILGQGPKLLIQFQNNGVVDDSQLPKDRFSAERLKGVDSTLKIQPAKLEDSAVYLCASSLVGETQYFGPGTRLLVL.

This chain uses TRBV2 with TRBJ2-5; 12 positions agree with TRBD2. The germline V gene has CDR1 SNHLY and CDR2 FYNNEI. The CDR3 extends over 15 amino acids. Trimming cost V 1 base and J 5 bases; bases outside gene matches: 2. CDR3 region: CASSEGTSGTETQYF. The CDR3, as DNA: TGTGCCAGCAGTGAAGGGACTAGCGGGACGGAGACCCAGTACTTC.

The chain links TRBV19 to TRBJ2-2, with 11 bases lining up with TRBD1. Germline lookup yields CDR1 LNHDA and CDR2 SQIVND (reference sequence). Trimming took 4 bases from V and 0 from J; bases not matched to a gene: 4. The CDR3 totals 17 residues. CDR3 coding DNA: TGTGCCAGTAGTAGGACAGGGGGCTTGTCGAACACCGGGGAGCTGTTTTTT. The encoded protein is CASSRTGGLSNTGELFF.

The genes are TRBV7-3 and TRBJ1-2; 7 bases align to TRBD1. The germline CDR1 and CDR2 sequences are SGHTA and FQGTGA. The length of the CDR3 is 13 residues. Losses at the gene ends were 4 bases for V and 8 bases for J; bases not matched to a gene: 7. CDR3 protein: CASSSRQGGGYTF. The CDR3 coding sequence is TGTGCCAGCAGCTCCCGACAGGGTGGAGGCTACACCTTC.

V gene TRBV28 combines with J gene TRBJ1-5; D is ambiguous. The V gene's germline CDR1 is MDHEN and CDR2 SYDVKM. V gave up 5 bases and J gave up 7 bases, with 15 bases separating them. The CDR3 sequence is 14 residues long. In DNA, the CDR3 is TGTGCCAGCAGTCGCCCCTCGGTCGAGCAGCCCCAGCATTTT. Protein: CASSRPSVEQPQHF. The variable domain in full, completed from reference TRBV28 and TRBJ1-5, reads DVKVTQSSRYLVKRTGEKVFLECVQDMDHENMFWYRQDPGLGLRLIYFSYDVKMKEKGDIPEGYSVSREKKERFSLILESASTNQTSMYLCASSRPSVEQPQHFGDGTRLSIL.

The rearrangement joins TRBV29-1 to TRBJ1-2; 7 bases match TRBD1. This CDR3 contains 11 residues. Germline trimming cut 7 bases from V and 8 bases from J; bases unmatched to any gene: 7. From germline, CDR1 is SQVTM and CDR2 ANQGSEA. The CDR3 sequence is CSAPRGSGYTF. The DNA for the CDR3 is TGCAGCGCCCCCAGGGGGAGCGGCTACACCTTC.

A single count supports this clone. V and J are TRBV6-1 and TRBJ1-4; 8 nucleotides match TRBD1. Trimming removed 6 bases from V and 7 bases from J; junction bases left unmatched: 7. The CDR3 loop spans 14 amino acids. The germline V gene has CDR1 MNHNS and CDR2 SASEGT. CDR3 sequence: CASRRQGWSEKLFF. CDR3 coding DNA: TGTGCCAGCAGACGACAGGGGTGGAGTGAAAAACTGTTTTTT.

This clone has just one count. The CDR3 DNA sequence: TGTGCCAGCTCACCGGATCGACAGGCCTACGAGCAGTACTTC. Its translation is CASSPDRQAYEQYF. The chain has TRBV18 and TRBJ2-7; tentatively, D is TRBD1 (6 bases). Trimming shortened V by 3 bases and J by 2 bases, and 11 bases separated the two germline ends. Per germline, CDR1 KGHSH and CDR2 LQKENI. There are 14 residues in the CDR3. The full variable domain, with the rest looked up from reference TRBV18 and TRBJ2-7, is NAGVMQNPRHLVRRRGQEARLRCSPMKGHSHVYWYRQLPEEGLKFMVYLQKENIIDESGMPKERFSAEFPKEGPSILRIQQVVRGDSAAYFCASSPDRQAYEQYFGPGTRLTVT.

The gene calls are TRBV7-2 and TRBJ2-5; D perhaps matches TRBD1 (5 bases). Between the trimmed V and J ends, which lost 2 bases and 5 bases, there was a span of 9 bases. This CDR3 contains 13 residues. Germline V gene sequence: CDR1 SGHTA, CDR2 FQGNSA. The CDR3 DNA is TGTGCCAGCAGCTTACAGGGCCAGGAGACCCAGTACTTC. It translates to CASSLQGQETQYF.